This T cell receptor (beta chain) was profiled in a study of blood T cell repertoires in COVID-19. Across the whole study: The United States, Italy and Spain provided the acute and convalescent COVID-19 samples. Sample material is recorded as cDNA or gDNA derived from T cells, B-cell-depleted T cells, or PBMCs.

Original processing notes: Using reference gene primer amplification, nucleated cell counts were estimated. Profiled with immunoSEQ multiplex PCR; TCRdb holds only in-frame clones, not every one. D and trimming were read from the DNA, whereas the V and J calls and clone size are those reported in that table. This table holds about 200,000 clones, roughly 84% found once. The germline V gene has CDR1 SGHTS and CDR2 YDEGEE. The V and J ends lost 1 base and 5 bases respectively, with 14 bases between them. This CDR3 is built from 15 residues. Sequencing was done on a sample of peripheral blood. This chain uses TRBV5-8 with TRBJ2-3; possibly TRBD2 for D (6 bases). The receptor was derived from a human donor in a cohort sampled during active COVID-19. CDR3 in DNA: TGTGCCAGCAGCTTGATTACGGGAGCGGGAGATACGCAGTATTTT. It codes for CASSLITGAGDTQYF.